This note documents a single T cell receptor beta chain sequence. The antigen is undetermined. The data stem from a study of cytotoxic CD8 clonotypes in ibrutinib-treated CLL. About the study: The response samples were taken once patients had been treated for a median of 12 months, range 6 to 36.

The V and J ends lost 0 bases and 0 bases respectively, with 10 bases between them. Germline V gene data show CDR1 as SGHRS and CDR2 as YFSETQ. CDR3 length equals 17 residues. Study-level points and caveats: Private clonotypes, not public ones, expanded at ibrutinib response. Exceeding age-matched healthy donors, baseline clonality also tracked the counts of circulating CD8+ T cells.

Method: immunoSEQ multiplex PCR; TCRdb's copy keeps in-frame clones and lacks some. The sample lists roughly 130,000 clones; 91% were seen once. The source is a human donor with chronic lymphocytic leukemia. The V call is TRBV5-1, the J call TRBJ2-6; D tentatively fits TRBD1 or TRBD2 (5 bases each). This material consisted of PBMCs, taken after 12 months of ibrutinib treatment. This CDR3 is CASSLAFGGSGANVLTF. The CDR3 DNA reads TGCGCCAGCAGCTTGGCTTTTGGGGGCTCTGGGGCCAACGTCCTGACTTTC.